The source of this T cell receptor (beta chain) is a study of blood T cells in healthy people across ages. The authors ran a second PCR of roughly 7 to 11 cycles using a sample-barcoded 5' primer and a J-beta primer mix. A single record per CDR3 protein comes from TCRdb applying MiXCR to the 5' RACE reads. The sample includes some 860,000 distinct CDR3 sequences, roughly 56% of them seen just once. Donation came from healthy Caucasian individuals in Russia who were aged roughly 6 to 95. Drawn from each donor were ten milliliters of peripheral blood. The V and J ends lost 1 base and 4 bases, in that order; junction bases with no gene match: 7. The CDR3 runs 15 residues. Germline CDR1 reads SGHRS; CDR2 reads YFSETQ.

The source material was blood. V and J are TRBV5-1 and TRBJ1-2; 7 nucleotides agree with TRBD1. This receptor was obtained from a man between 35 and 55 years old in good health. The CDR3 is CASSLTGQEGYGYTF. CDR3 DNA sequence: TGCGCCAGCAGCTTGACAGGACAGGAGGGCTATGGCTACACCTTC.